The 13 T cell receptor beta chains reported below all come from one sample, sequenced in a study of beta chain features in type 1 diabetes. Study-level findings and limits: TCRB CDR3s from Type 1 diabetes patients were moderately but significantly shorter in all four CD4+ subsets.

Of the isolated RNA, all was reverse transcribed, and so the sequenced material was expressed TCRB transcripts. Here immunoSEQ multiplex PCR was the method, and the copy in TCRdb shows in-frame clones only, minus some. Of about 650,000 clones listed, roughly 12% are singletons. For these receptors, no antigen is known. The sequencing sample was made of naive CD4+ T cells from blood. All receptors come from a man aged 25-45 years with type 1 diabetes.

The sample holds a few counts of this clone. V gene TRBV6-1 combines with J gene TRBJ2-1; D remains ambiguous. The CDR3 is 15 amino acids. Per germline, CDR1 MNHNS and CDR2 SASEGT. Trimming took 1 base from V and 0 from J, leaving 7 bases between them. The CDR3 nucleotides are TGTGCCAGCAGTGAAGTTCTAAGCTCCTACAATGAGCAGTTCTTC. Amino acids: CASSEVLSSYNEQFF.

This sequence joins TRBV5-4 and TRBJ2-1, with D perhaps matching TRBD1 (5 bases). Germline V CDR1 and CDR2: SGHNT, YYREEE (reference sequence). V lost 3 bases and J 8 bases, leaving 12 bases between the germline ends. The CDR3 length is 13 residues. The CDR3 DNA is TGTGCCAGCAGCTACCAGGGTAACGATGAGCAGTTCTTC. This sequence encodes CASSYQGNDEQFF.

The count of this clone is one. The V gene is TRBV18, the J gene TRBJ1-3; maybe TRBD1 (6 bases). Germline CDR1 KGHSH, CDR2 LQKENI. The V end lost 3 bases, the J end lost 8 bases, and 11 bases lay between the germline ends. The CDR3 is made up of 13 amino acids. The CDR3 sequence is CASSPGQQDTIYF. The CDR3 nucleotides read TGTGCCAGCTCACCCGGACAGCAGGACACCATATATTTT.

This clone was detected only a few times. CDR3 loop: CASSAGTGTQYF. The CDR3 region has the DNA TGTGCCAGCAGCGCCGGGACTGGAACGCAGTATTTT. The genes are TRBV9 and TRBJ2-3, with TRBD2 as a possible D gene (6 bases). The CDR3 has 12 amino acids. CDR1 and CDR2 (germline): SGDLS, YYNGEE. V gave up 3 bases and J gave up 9 bases, with 11 bases separating them.

The chain carries TRBV6-5 and TRBJ2-1; D remains unclear. Looked up from germline, CDR1 is MNHEY and CDR2 is SVGAGI. V lost 5 bases, J lost 5 bases, and 10 bases lay in between. The CDR3 spans 13 residues. The CDR3 nucleotides read TGTGCCAGCAGTCCTCAGAGAAACAATGAGCAGTTCTTC. Protein product: CASSPQRNNEQFF.

This clone turned up a few times. This chain uses TRBV13 with TRBJ2-7, with D possibly being TRBD1 (5 bases). This CDR3 comprises 17 residues. Germline V gene lookup returns CDR1 PRHDT and CDR2 FYEKMQ (reference sequence). V was shortened by 1 base and J by 3 bases, with 19 bases between the two germline ends. The CDR3 protein is CASSLEKGLSPDYEQYF. The CDR3 nucleotides read TGTGCCAGCAGCTTAGAGAAGGGGCTCAGTCCCGACTACGAGCAGTACTTC.

The chain joins TRBV2 to TRBJ2-3; perhaps TRBD2 as D (5 bases). V was cut by 7 bases and J by 3 bases, with 20 bases left in between. The V gene's germline CDR1 is SNHLY and CDR2 FYNNEI. The CDR3 totals 16 residues. This chain's CDR3 is CASTRGPTGGTDTQYF. In nucleotides, the CDR3 is TGTGCCAGCACCCGAGGGCCCACCGGTGGGACAGATACGCAGTATTTT. The whole variable domain, filled in from reference TRBV2 and TRBJ2-3, reads EPEVTQTPSHQVTQMGQEVILRCVPISNHLYFYWYRQILGQKVEFLVSFYNNEISEKSEIFDDQFSVERPDGSNFTLKIRSTKLEDSAMYFCASTRGPTGGTDTQYFGPGTRLTVL.

The chain recombines TRBV29-1 with TRBJ2-3; D is unclear. The CDR3 has 15 amino acids. V gave up 0 bases and J gave up 3 bases, with 13 bases separating them. Germline V CDR1 and CDR2: SQVTM, ANQGSEA. The CDR3 DNA sequence: TGCAGCGTTGAAGAGGGGATCGATGGGACAGATACGCAGTATTTT. This translates into CSVEEGIDGTDTQYF.

This rearrangement joins TRBV11-2 to TRBJ2-7; 11 nucleotides agree with TRBD1. The CDR3 has 15 amino acids. The V and J ends lost 5 bases and 9 bases, in that order; junction bases with no gene match: 12. CDR1 and CDR2 from the germline V gene are SGHAT and FQNNGV. CDR3 in amino acids: CASSTGTGGHLGQYF. In DNA, the CDR3 is TGTGCCAGCAGCACGGGGACAGGGGGTCACTTGGGGCAGTACTTC.

This chain joins TRBV27 and TRBJ1-5; 11 positions agree with TRBD1. The CDR3 is made up of 15 amino acids. J was trimmed by 7 bases and V by 6 bases; bases with no gene match: 8. CDR1 is MNHEY, CDR2 SMNVEV, per germline (reference sequence). CDR3 sequence reads: CASSQDRGQEQPQHF. In DNA form, the CDR3 reads TGTGCCAGCAGCCAGGACAGGGGGCAGGAACAGCCCCAGCATTTT.

In the case of this clone: At one end the junction does not follow the germline gene, possibly because of a read error. V and J are TRBV13 and TRBJ1-1, with D uncertain. Germline V gene sequence: CDR1 PRHDT, CDR2 FYEKMQ (reference sequence). CDR3 length equals 12 residues. The DNA of the CDR3 is TGTGCCAGCAGCCTAGGGTGGGGTGAAGCTTTCTTT. It codes for CASSLGWGEAFF. Looking up the rest from reference TRBV13 and TRBJ1-1 gives the full variable domain: AAGVIQSPRHLIKEKRETATLKCYPIPRHDTVYWYQQGPGQDPQFLISFYEKMQSDKGSIPDRFSAQQFSDYHSELNMSSLELGDSALYFCASSLGWGEAFFGQGTRLTVV.

This clone occurred a few times. The chain joins TRBV7-2 to TRBJ2-5, with D possibly TRBD2 on 5 matching bases. The CDR3 has 16 amino acids. CDR1 SGHTA and CDR2 FQGNSA come from the germline V gene. V was pared by 3 bases and J by 4 bases, with 18 bases between. CDR3 DNA sequence: TGTGCCAGCAGCTTTCTTCCCCGGGTCCGGGGAGAGACCCAGTACTTC. Its protein product is CASSFLPRVRGETQYF. Drawing the rest from reference TRBV7-2 and TRBJ2-5, the complete variable domain is GAGVSQSPSNKVTEKGKDVELRCDPISGHTALYWYRQSLGQGLEFLIYFQGNSAPDKSGLPSDRFSAERTGGSVSTLTIQRTQQEDSAVYLCASSFLPRVRGETQYFGPGTRLLVL.

In its sample, this clone was seen a few times. The chain joins TRBV7-2 to TRBJ2-5; TRBD1 aligns across 9 bases. Germline CDR1 reads SGHTA; CDR2 reads FQGNSA. The CDR3 is 14 residues long. V shed 1 base, J shed 4 bases, and the junction held 1 base outside the gene matches. The CDR3 loop is CASSLGQGVETQYF. CDR3 bases: TGTGCCAGCAGCTTAGGACAGGGGGTAGAGACCCAGTACTTC.